The sequence of this TCR beta chain was determined in a study of read filtering for tumor transcriptome and immune sequencing. Study at large: After DNase treatment, RNA was made into whole-transcriptome libraries.

The library was built from about 400 ng RNA with molecular barcoded adaptors for alpha/delta and beta/gamma chains. One entry per CDR3 protein, called by TCRdb with MiXCR from the reads. The repertoire consists of more than 100,000 distinct CDR3 sequences, with less than 15% occurring once and the leading ten covering 8% to 9%. General study results and limits: Without single-read clonotypes, shared clonotype proportions correlated more between IR-seq and RNA-seq.

This CDR3 is built from 14 residues. The V gene lost 4 bases and the J gene lost 0 bases, with 8 bases spanning the gap. Germline loops: CDR1 ENHRY, CDR2 SYGVKD. Ten or more counts support this clonotype. Antigen unknown. The source of this sequence is a donor at least 40 years old with multiple myeloma. The sequencing input was a population of CD138-negative cells sorted from bone marrow. This chain joins TRBV10-3 and TRBJ2-3; D ambiguous. The CDR3: CAISGAASTDTQYF. As DNA, the CDR3 is TGTGCCATCAGTGGGGCGGCCAGCACAGATACGCAGTATTTT.